This entry features one T cell receptor beta chain sequence. The sample comes from a study of Ad26.COV2.S vaccination and SARS-CoV-2 variants. CDR3 size: 14 residues. Trimming cost V 3 bases and J 5 bases, with 14 bases left between them. Germline V gene data show CDR1 as SGHNT and CDR2 as YYREEE (reference sequence). This table comes from immunoSEQ multiplex PCR, and its TCRdb copy is limited to in-frame clones, with some not included. The sample includes approximately 240,000 clones, around 89% seen only once; the top ten take about 10%. Treatment defined: 15 to 20 received Ad26.COV2.S at low or high dose, single or two shots; 5 received placebo; per-sample allocation not given. Sampling was performed 63 days after the first vaccine or placebo injection. It was an adult aged 18-55 years in Boston who was the donor. SARS-CoV-2 spike from the Wuhan strain was encoded by the vaccine, an Ad26 vector.

The source was peripheral blood, collected in a trial of Ad26.COV2.S vaccine versus placebo. The TCR was taken from a person aged 18-65 years who received the Ad26.COV2.S COVID-19 vaccine or a placebo. The rearrangement joins TRBV5-4 to TRBJ1-1, with D perhaps matching TRBD1 (6 bases). CDR3 amino acids: CASSSPGGQTEAFF. CDR3 nucleotide sequence: TGTGCCAGCAGCTCCCCCGGGGGGCAAACTGAAGCTTTCTTT.